This is a list of T cell receptor beta chains from one sample in a study of cytotoxic CD8 clonotypes in ibrutinib-treated CLL. Clones were sequenced by immunoSEQ multiplex PCR, and TCRdb holds only the in-frame ones, with some missing. The sample yields roughly 250,000 clones, under 75% seen once. Sequencing used PBMCs, obtained after 24 months of ibrutinib treatment. The receptors stem from a human donor with chronic lymphocytic leukemia. Each CDR3 is given with its conserved first and last residue. A D gene is named only where the DNA matches it firmly. Rows may omit the clone size; those that give it use once, few, many or a size class.

-	-	TRBV19	TRBJ2-2	TGTGCCAGTAGTCTCCGGGACACAGAAGTCGGGGAGCTGTTTTTT	CASSLRDTEVGELFF
-	-	TRBV6-5	TRBJ2-7	TGTGCCAGCAGTCGCGGACAGCAACTCGAGCAGTACTTC	CASSRGQQLEQYF
-	-	TRBV28	TRBJ2-7	TGTGCCAGCTACTTATCAGGGGTCCCCTACGAGCAGTACTTC	CASYLSGVPYEQYF
few	-	TRBV5-6	TRBJ1-1	TGTGCCAGCAGCTTGTTTCAGAACACTGAAGCTTTCTTT	CASSLFQNTEAFF
few	TRBD2	TRBV5-1	TRBJ2-3	TGCGCCAGCAGCCCCGAGGCGGGAGGGAGCACAGATACGCAGTATTTT	CASSPEAGGSTDTQYF
-	TRBD2	TRBV27	TRBJ2-2	TGTGCCACCCAAAAATTCCAACTAGCGGGGGATTTTAACACCGGGGAGCTGTTTTTT	CATQKFQLAGDFNTGELFF
-	-	TRBV23-1	TRBJ1-1	TGCGCCAGCAGTCAAACCCCGCAAGCTTTCTTT	CASSQTPQAFF
-	TRBD2	TRBV13	TRBJ2-2	TGTGCCAGCAGCCTGAGCGGGGCCACCGGGGAGCTGTTTTTT	CASSLSGATGELFF
-	-	TRBV7-8	TRBJ2-3	TGTGCCGTAGGTCGGGGGGATACGCAGTATTTT	CAVGRGDTQYF
few	-	TRBV7-2	TRBJ2-7	TGTGCCAGCAGCACCAGCTACGAGCAGTACTTC	CASSTSYEQYF
-	TRBD1	TRBV29-1	TRBJ1-2	TGCAGCGTTGAACTTTTCCTAGGGACAGGGGGCGCCGATGGCTACACCTTC	CSVELFLGTGGADGYTF
-	TRBD1	TRBV7-2	TRBJ1-1	TGTGCCAGCAGCTGGACAGGGACGGACACTGAAGCTTTCTTT	CASSWTGTDTEAFF
-	TRBD1	TRBV6-6	TRBJ1-5	TGTGCCACCTCAACAGGGGTGTGGCAGCCCCAGCATTTT	CATSTGVWQPQHF
once	-	TRBV15	TRBJ1-4	TGTGCCACCAGCAGAGAGCTAGCAGGAAATGAAAAACTGTTTTTT	CATSRELAGNEKLFF
-	-	TRBV18	TRBJ1-2	TGTGCCAGCTCACCACAAGGAGTTGCGGATAACTATGGCTACACCTTC	CASSPQGVADNYGYTF
few	-	TRBV7-3	TRBJ2-1	TGTGCCAGCAGTAGAACACGAGTGGCAGGCAATGAGCAGTTCTTC	CASSRTRVAGNEQFF
-	TRBD1	TRBV4-1	TRBJ1-5	TGCGCCAGCAGCCAAGAACGATCGGGACAGGGGGCTTGGCCCCAGCATTTT	CASSQERSGQGAWPQHF
once	-	TRBV5-8	TRBJ2-7	TGTGCCAGCAGCTTTAGCCTGAGCTCCTACGAGCAGTACTTC	CASSFSLSSYEQYF
-	TRBD1	TRBV19	TRBJ2-2	TGTGCCAGTAGTCCCCATTTCCCGACAGGGCCCGGGGAGCTGTTTTTT	CASSPHFPTGPGELFF
-	-	TRBV6-4	TRBJ2-1	TGTGCCAGCAGTTCGGACCTTGGGGGGAAGCAGTTCTTC	CASSSDLGGKQFF
few	-	TRBV27	TRBJ2-1	TGTGCCAGCAGTTATTACAATGAGCAGTTCTTC	CASSYYNEQFF
-	-	TRBV19	TRBJ1-1	TGTGCCAGTATGGGCGAGAGCACTGAAGCTTTCTTT	CASMGESTEAFF
once	-	TRBV9	TRBJ2-2	TGTGCCAGCAGCGTAGCGGGTAACCGCGGGGAGCTGTTTTTT	CASSVAGNRGELFF
-	-	TRBV5-1	TRBJ1-1	TGCGCCAGCAGCTTGGCTAGTGGGGCGCACACTGAAGCTTTCTTT	CASSLASGAHTEAFF
-	TRBD1	TRBV28	TRBJ2-7	TGTGCCAGCATGGAGGACAGGGGCTACTACGAGCAGTACTTC	CASMEDRGYYEQYF
-	-	TRBV9	TRBJ2-3	TGTGCCAGCAGCGTAGGATCCAATAGTCCGGCAGATACGCAGTATTTT	CASSVGSNSPADTQYF
-	TRBD2	TRBV18	TRBJ2-2	TGTGCCAGCTCACCACCGGGAGGGCCGTTGGATACCGGGGAGCTGTTTTTT	CASSPPGGPLDTGELFF
-	-	TRBV19	TRBJ2-1	TGTGCCAGCAGGGTCAGAGGGGGCTACAATGAGCAGTTCTTC	CASRVRGGYNEQFF
few	TRBD1	TRBV27	TRBJ2-7	TGTGCCAGCATGTTCGGGACAGGTTACGAGCAGTACTTC	CASMFGTGYEQYF
-	-	TRBV6-1	TRBJ2-7	TGTGCCAGCAGTGAGCCCGAGCAGTACTTC	CASSEPEQYF
-	TRBD1	TRBV27	TRBJ1-1	TGTGCCAGCCGACAGGGGGCTGGTTCGAACACTGAAGCTTTCTTT	CASRQGAGSNTEAFF
-	-	TRBV29-1	TRBJ2-7	TGCAGCGTTGGACCACAGGGTTATGAGCAGTACTTC	CSVGPQGYEQYF
-	TRBD1	TRBV6-5	TRBJ1-2	TGTGCCAGCAGCAACCCGGGACAGGGGTTCGGCTACACCTTC	CASSNPGQGFGYTF
few	-	TRBV5-1	TRBJ2-5	TGCGCCAGCAGCTTGGACAATCAAGAGACCCAGTACTTC	CASSLDNQETQYF
-	-	TRBV9	TRBJ2-5	TGTGCCAGCAGCCCCTCGGGAGTAGCGCTTGAGACCCAGTACTTC	CASSPSGVALETQYF